The present T cell receptor beta chain was sequenced within a study of a mutant IDH1 vaccine in newly diagnosed glioma. Whole-study context: Vaccination was launched 4-6 weeks after radiotherapy alone, or with temozolomide cycles. Week 35 was assigned to visit V12, and week 47 was assigned to visit V13.

Libraries were prepared by immunoSEQ multiplex PCR; TCRdb keeps only in-frame clonotypes and omits some of them. Here the sample spans around 53,000 clones, less than 85% being singletons. Time point reported: week 47, end of study. Vaccination comprised doses that each held 300 ug of mutant IDH1 20-mer peptide, plus topical imiquimod. In weeks 1, 3, 5, 7, 11, 15, 19 and 23, patients were vaccinated. On this clone: Its target is not known.

The TCR comes from a woman in her twenties or thirties with glioma. Some clones in this sample may be carry-over from other donors' samples. This material consisted of PBMCs, taken from a glioma patient whose treatment included an IDH1 peptide vaccine.

Written as DNA, the CDR3 is TGTGCCAGCAGCGTAGGTGGTTCAGGTCAATATGGCTACACCTTC. Translation: CASSVGGSGQYGYTF. The chain couples TRBV9 to TRBJ1-2; D remains ambiguous. The CDR3 is made up of 15 amino acids. Germline V lookup: CDR1 SGDLS, CDR2 YYNGEE. V was shortened by 0 bases and J by 5 bases, with 14 bases between the two germline ends.